The present TCR beta chain was sequenced within a study of OX40 agonist ivuxolimab in advanced cancers. V lost 6 bases, J lost 0 bases, and 9 bases lay in between. Germline CDR1 MNHNS, CDR2 SASEGT. CDR3 length equals 14 residues. The assay was immunoSEQ multiplex PCR, and TCRdb's table has in-frame clones only and misses some. The table shows just under 85,000 clones, with roughly 84% occurring only once. The V gene is TRBV6-1, the J gene TRBJ1-3; perhaps TRBD1 as D (5 bases). The receptor was isolated from an adult with an advanced solid tumor such as melanoma, head and neck, liver or kidney cancer. Here the sequenced sample was CD4+ or CD8+ T cells sorted from blood, taken in a trial of the OX40 agonist ivuxolimab. The CDR3 DNA reads as TGTGCCAGCAGGACAGCCGACTCTGGAAACACCATATATTTT. Residues: CASRTADSGNTIYF.